This T cell receptor beta chain was documented in a study of CD8+CD57+ T cells in acquired aplastic anemia (dated by TCRdb to 2016 to 2019). A note on the overall study: A mean of approximately 3 ug of DNA, ranging from roughly 0.2 to 30 ug, was extracted from sorted CD4+ and CD8+ cells. CD8+CD57+ expansion was defined as a frequency above the mean frequency observed in healthy subjects.

Remarks on this clonotype: Its antigen remains unidentified. No much larger clonotype is one base removed from it; base qualities were not supplied.

Paper-wide results and their limitations: Between patients and healthy controls, no significant difference in CD8+ Simpson's diversity was found (P=0.060). Although around 30 CD8+ CDR3 sequences were shared by patients and controls, these sequences appeared highly expressed in patients and within the immunodominant clones of patients.

Patients chosen for sequencing had shown expansion of CD8+CD57+ cells by flow cytometry. Every patient had severe acquired aplastic anemia, diagnosed using the International Study of Aplastic Anemia and Agranulocytosis and Camitta criteria. At the time blood was sampled, none of the patients had received any therapy. The study deep-sequenced TCR repertoires of sorted CD4+ and CD8+ blood T cells from severe aplastic anemia patients and healthy subjects. Patients were enrolled under clinicaltrials.gov protocols 00001620, 01623167, 00001397, 00071045, 00081523 and 00961064 in the USA. Ficoll-Paque density gradient centrifugation was used to isolate peripheral blood mononuclear cells. Before DNA was extracted, CD4+ and CD8+ T cells were sorted using either FACS or magnetic beads. Profiling of TCR beta VDJ combinations and CDR3 sequences used genomic DNA as the template. TCR repertoire sequencing was run on an Illumina HiSeq 2000. The study's processing was this. Repertoire assessment relied on Simpson's diversity index, CDR3 size and DJ length profiles, and TRBV/TRBJ rearrangement plots. Whichever DNA sequence was most abundant in the deep sequencing data was defined as the immunodominant clone. CDR3 amino acid sequences were screened for sharing across subjects and compared with published repertoires and the VDJdb database. TCRdb took the public reads, trimmed them with fastp at Q25, ran MiXCR for clone calling and kept in-frame beta chains. Rows are unified per CDR3 protein, each entry keeping the most common DNA and genes. TCRdb, rather than the study authors, made the V and J calls. Counted in this sample were under 350,000 distinct CDR3 sequences; about three fifths of them appeared once. The top ten constitute 1.3% of the sample.

The receptor was isolated from a human donor with aplastic anemia. What was sequenced was sorted CD4+, CD8+, or CD8+CD57+ T cells (not recorded which) from PBMCs.

The DNA reads TGTGCCAGCAGTTTAGCTAGGGGTCGCCCCCTCCACTTT. Its product reads: CASSLARGRPLHF. The rearrangement combines TRBV12-3 or TRBV12-4 with TRBJ1-6; the D gene is perhaps TRBD1, on 5 matching bases. V drops 0 bases and J drops 13 bases, leaving 10 bases in between. Measured from the cysteine to the phenylalanine, the CDR3 is 13 residues long. The sequence is cut down to CDR3 DNA, 39 bases in frame from base 1.